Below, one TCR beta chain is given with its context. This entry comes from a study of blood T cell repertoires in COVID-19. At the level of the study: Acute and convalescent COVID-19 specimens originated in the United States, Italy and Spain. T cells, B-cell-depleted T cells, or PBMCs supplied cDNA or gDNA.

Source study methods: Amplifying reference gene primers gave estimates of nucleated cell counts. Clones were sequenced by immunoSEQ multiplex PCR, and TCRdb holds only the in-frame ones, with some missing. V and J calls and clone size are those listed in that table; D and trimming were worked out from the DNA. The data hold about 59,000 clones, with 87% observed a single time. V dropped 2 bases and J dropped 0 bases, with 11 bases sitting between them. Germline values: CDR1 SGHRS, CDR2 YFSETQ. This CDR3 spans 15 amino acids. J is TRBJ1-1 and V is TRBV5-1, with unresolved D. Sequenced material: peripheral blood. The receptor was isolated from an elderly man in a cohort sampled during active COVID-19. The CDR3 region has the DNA TGCGCCAGCAGCTTAGAGGGAGGTATGAACACTGAAGCTTTCTTT. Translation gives CASSLEGGMNTEAFF.